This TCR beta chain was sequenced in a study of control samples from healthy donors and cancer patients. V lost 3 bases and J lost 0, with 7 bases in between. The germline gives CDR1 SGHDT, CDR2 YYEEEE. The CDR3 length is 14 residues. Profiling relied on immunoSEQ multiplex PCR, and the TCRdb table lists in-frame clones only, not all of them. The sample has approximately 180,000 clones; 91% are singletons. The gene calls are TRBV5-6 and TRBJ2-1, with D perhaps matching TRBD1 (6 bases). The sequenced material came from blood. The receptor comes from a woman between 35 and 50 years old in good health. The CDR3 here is CASSSGASYNEQFF. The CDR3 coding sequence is TGTGCCAGCAGCTCAGGGGCCTCCTACAATGAGCAGTTCTTC.